This passage covers 28 T cell receptor beta chains from one sample sequenced in a study of cytomegalovirus exposure and HLA in healthy donors (dated by TCRdb to about 2017). The method behind the library was the immunoSEQ multiplex PCR assay. For the multiplex PCR, a mixture combining 60 forward primers for TCR Vbeta segments and 13 reverse primers for TCR Jbeta segments was used. Entries here come from immuneACCESS through TCRdb and include only in-frame sequences with V and J called. Some clones fail to appear in such tables; in the studies checked, an unresolved V gene covers under half of the shortfall, and the cause of the remainder is unknown. This sample is represented by about 120,000 clones; approximately 80% of them were singletons. 2.5% to 3.5% of the sample rests with the top ten. Source material: PBMCs. The receptors stem from a woman between 40 and 50 years old in good health and CMV-seropositive.

This clone occurred once. CDR3 region: CASAYTGTYEQYF. Here the CDR3 DNA reads TGTGCCAGCGCCTATACCGGTACCTACGAGCAGTACTTC. V usage is TRBV7-8 and J usage is TRBJ2-7; D ambiguous. Trimming removed 8 bases from V and 2 bases from J, with 13 bases in between. The CDR3 is made up of 13 amino acids. Per germline, CDR1 SGHVS and CDR2 FQNEAQ. Full variable domain (remainder filled in from reference TRBV7-8 and TRBJ2-7): GAGVSQSPRYKVAKRGQDVALRCDPISGHVSLFWYQQALGQGPEFLTYFQNEAQLDKSGLPSDRFFAERPEGSVSTLKIQRTQQEDSAVYLCASAYTGTYEQYFGPGTRLTVT.

This chain uses TRBV30 with TRBJ2-2, with 7 bases matching TRBD2. V was clipped by 3 bases and J by 1 base; unmatched bases: 11. The V gene's germline CDR1 is GTSNPN and CDR2 SVGIG (reference sequence). The CDR3 loop spans 17 amino acids. CDR3 DNA sequence: TGTGCCTGGAGCCTGGGGGTGACTAGCAGGAACACCGGGGAGCTGTTTTTT. Translated, it gives CAWSLGVTSRNTGELFF.

V is TRBV6-1 and J is TRBJ1-5, with D possibly TRBD1 on 5 matching bases. CDR1 is MNHNS, CDR2 SASEGT, per germline. The V end was cut by 3 bases, the J end by 3 bases, with 15 bases between. CDR3 length equals 16 residues. The CDR3 DNA sequence: TGTGCCAGCAGTGAGGGGGACTGGTATTTCAATCAGCCCCAGCATTTT. Its translation is CASSEGDWYFNQPQHF.

This clone was seen only a few times. The V gene is TRBV2, the J gene TRBJ1-4, with D unclear. The CDR3 is made up of 13 amino acids. Per the germline V gene, CDR1 is SNHLY and CDR2 is FYNNEI. Trimming left V 7 bases short and J 2 bases short, with 8 bases between. The CDR3 DNA sequence: TGTGCCAGCACGGAGTATACTAATGAAAAACTGTTTTTT. Protein product: CASTEYTNEKLFF.

The chain links TRBV5-4 to TRBJ2-7; 7 bases are shared with TRBD2. V shed 3 bases, J shed 6 bases, and the junction held 3 bases outside the gene matches. This CDR3 spans 12 amino acids. Germline CDR1 SGHNT, CDR2 YYREEE (reference sequence). The CDR3 reads CASSSPGGEQYF. CDR3 DNA: TGTGCCAGCAGCTCCCCGGGAGGCGAGCAGTACTTC.

J is TRBJ2-3 and V is TRBV18; D possibly corresponds to TRBD1 (6 bases). This CDR3 has 14 residues. Germline CDR1 KGHSH, CDR2 LQKENI. Trimming cost V 6 bases and J 2 bases, with 12 bases left between them. The CDR3 loop reads CASSPTGFTDTQYF. CDR3 DNA sequence: TGTGCCAGCTCCCCGACAGGTTTCACAGATACGCAGTATTTT.

This CDR3 reads CASSLGTSGTTDTQYF. The CDR3 DNA reads TGTGCCAGCAGCCTCGGGACTAGCGGGACCACAGATACGCAGTATTTT. The chain couples TRBV13 to TRBJ2-3; TRBD2 agrees at 13 bases. The V gene's germline CDR1 is PRHDT and CDR2 FYEKMQ (reference sequence). V was clipped by 5 bases and J by 2 bases; unmatched bases: 4. The CDR3 loop spans 16 amino acids. Together with reference TRBV13 and TRBJ2-3, the CDR3 gives the full variable domain: AAGVIQSPRHLIKEKRETATLKCYPIPRHDTVYWYQQGPGQDPQFLISFYEKMQSDKGSIPDRFSAQQFSDYHSELNMSSLELGDSALYFCASSLGTSGTTDTQYFGPGTRLTVL.

The chain uses TRBV4-3 and TRBJ1-1; TRBD1 agrees at 7 bases. The trim removed 6 bases at V and 1 base at J, leaving 8 bases unmatched. This CDR3 spans 15 amino acids. Germline values: CDR1 LGHNA, CDR2 YSLEER. CDR3 residues: CASRDGTAKNTEAFF. The CDR3 region has the DNA TGCGCCAGCAGAGATGGGACAGCGAAGAACACTGAAGCTTTCTTT.

J is TRBJ1-1 and V is TRBV27; no clear D. This CDR3 has 13 residues. With 6 bases removed from V and 1 base from J, the gap between germline ends came to 9 bases. Germline CDR1 and CDR2: MNHEY and SMNVEV (reference sequence). The DNA for the CDR3 is TGTGCCAGCAGCTTGACACCGAACACTGAAGCTTTCTTT. Protein product: CASSLTPNTEAFF.

The rearrangement links TRBV7-2 to TRBJ2-3; 9 bases line up with TRBD1. V lost 4 bases and J lost 4; bases outside the gene matches: 9. This CDR3 has 16 amino acids. Germline V gives CDR1 SGHTA, CDR2 FQGNSA. DNA of the CDR3: TGTGCCAGCAGCTCTCGGGACAGGGTGGGAGCAGATACGCAGTATTTT. Protein sequence: CASSSRDRVGADTQYF.

The chain has TRBV4-1 and TRBJ1-2; D unresolved. Germline-derived CDR1 and CDR2 are MGHRA and YSYEKL. CDR3 length: 11 amino acids. V lost 5 bases and J lost 6, with 7 bases in between. The CDR3 sequence is CASSESHGYTF. DNA for the CDR3: TGCGCCAGCAGCGAGAGTCATGGCTACACCTTC.

J is TRBJ1-2 and V is TRBV5-4, with TRBD1 as a possible D gene (6 bases). The V gene's germline CDR1 is SGHNT and CDR2 YYREEE (reference sequence). The CDR3 consists of 14 residues. The V and J ends lost 5 bases and 0 bases respectively, with 11 bases between them. The DNA of the CDR3 is TGTGCCAGCAGAACGACAGGTTCTAACTATGGCTACACCTTC. This sequence encodes CASRTTGSNYGYTF.

This clone was recorded a few times. This chain links TRBV30 with TRBJ1-1; D is possibly TRBD1 (5 bases). From germline, CDR1 is GTSNPN and CDR2 SVGIG (reference sequence). The V and J ends lost 4 bases and 0 bases respectively, with 12 bases between them. The CDR3 has 14 residues. The CDR3 loop is CAWNCRALNTEAFF. CDR3 DNA sequence: TGTGCCTGGAACTGCAGGGCGCTGAACACTGAAGCTTTCTTT.

The chain recombines TRBV29-1 with TRBJ2-5, with 8 nucleotides matching TRBD1. The CDR3 is made up of 13 amino acids. The V segment lost 6 bases and the J segment 4 bases; nucleotides outside the gene matches: 7. Per germline, CDR1 SQVTM and CDR2 ANQGSEA. DNA for the CDR3: TGCAGCGTACAGGACAGGGTGGGAGAGACCCAGTACTTC. This sequence encodes CSVQDRVGETQYF.

CDR3 in DNA: TGCGCCAGCAGTGGGGACAGGCCCCTGCCCCAGCATTTT. Protein sequence: CASSGDRPLPQHF. The chain has TRBV10-2 and TRBJ1-5; 8 nucleotides align to TRBD1. Germline-derived CDR1 and CDR2 are WSHSY and SAAADI. Trimming removed 4 bases from V and 9 bases from J; junction bases left unmatched: 5. The CDR3 extends over 13 amino acids.

The rearrangement links TRBV5-1 to TRBJ2-1; a possible D gene is TRBD2 (5 bases). Trimming pared 4 bases from V and 5 bases from J, leaving 16 bases between. This CDR3 comprises 15 residues. Germline V gene data show CDR1 as SGHRS and CDR2 as YFSETQ. The CDR3 here is CASSIFSVRHNEQFF. The CDR3, as DNA: TGCGCCAGCAGCATTTTTAGCGTTCGCCACAATGAGCAGTTCTTC.

V and J are TRBV6-5 and TRBJ1-6; possible D gene TRBD1, 5 bases. In germline, CDR1 is MNHEY, CDR2 SVGAGI. This CDR3 spans 15 amino acids. V lost 6 bases, J lost 7 bases, and 16 bases lay in between. The chain's CDR3 is CASSPGGTRNSPLHF. The CDR3 coding sequence is TGTGCCAGCAGCCCGGGGGGGACGAGGAATTCACCCCTCCACTTT.

The V and J genes are TRBV14 and TRBJ2-7, with 13 nucleotides matching TRBD2. Germline CDR1 and CDR2: SGHDN and FVKESK. V shed 6 bases, J shed 5 bases, and the junction held 10 bases outside the gene matches. This CDR3 contains 16 residues. The CDR3 DNA reads as TGTGCCAGCAGTGTGGTCGGACTAGCGGGAGTCCACGAGCAGTACTTC. This sequence encodes CASSVVGLAGVHEQYF.

This clone was detected once. Other DNA sequences of this sample code for an identical CDR3. V usage is TRBV19 and J usage is TRBJ1-1; D perhaps matches TRBD1 (5 bases). Trimming stripped 6 bases from V and 0 bases from J, with 11 bases between. The germline V gene encodes CDR1 LNHDA and CDR2 SQIVND (reference sequence). CDR3 length equals 14 residues. CDR3 residues: CASSPDRVNTEAFF. The CDR3, as DNA: TGTGCCAGTAGCCCAGACAGAGTGAACACTGAAGCTTTCTTT.

The chain is built from TRBV9 and TRBJ1-4; 11 positions agree with TRBD1. Germline CDR1 SGDLS, CDR2 YYNGEE. V lost 0 bases and J lost 7; bases outside the gene matches: 8. The CDR3 totals 17 residues. The chain's CDR3 is CASSVGRTGGLSEKLFF. The CDR3 DNA is TGTGCCAGCAGCGTAGGGAGGACAGGGGGCCTTTCTGAAAAACTGTTTTTT.

Only one count was recorded for this clone. The chain carries TRBV7-6 and TRBJ2-1, with 9 nucleotides matching TRBD2. CDR1 and CDR2 from the germline V gene are SGHVS and FNYEAQ. The ends lost 5 bases at V and 0 bases at J; junction bases unmatched: 5. This CDR3 has 16 residues. In DNA form, the CDR3 reads TGTGCCAGCAGCCGTTTAGCGGGGGCCTCCTACAATGAGCAGTTCTTC. It yields the protein CASSRLAGASYNEQFF.

This clone was detected once. J is TRBJ2-3 and V is TRBV5-1; 10 bases are a match to TRBD1. Germline CDR1 and CDR2: SGHRS and YFSETQ. The CDR3 runs 15 residues. With V trimmed by 5 bases and J by 5 bases, 8 bases remained unmatched. The CDR3: CASSSGTGERDTQYF. The CDR3, as DNA: TGCGCCAGCAGTTCCGGGACAGGGGAGAGAGATACGCAGTATTTT.

V gene TRBV7-9 combines with J gene TRBJ2-7, with D perhaps TRBD1 (5 bases). V was shortened by 3 bases and J by 6 bases, with 9 bases between the two germline ends. Germline CDR1 reads SEHNR; CDR2 reads FQNEAQ (reference sequence). The CDR3 has 12 residues. The chain's CDR3 is CASSFGQGEQYF. The CDR3 DNA reads TGTGCCAGCAGCTTCGGACAAGGCGAGCAGTACTTC.

The J gene is TRBJ1-1, the V gene TRBV6-6, with D tentatively TRBD1 (6 bases). The CDR3 consists of 16 residues. The V gene lost 4 bases and the J gene lost 0 bases, with 15 bases spanning the gap. Looked up from germline, CDR1 is MNHNY and CDR2 is SVGAGI (reference sequence). CDR3 residues: CASSFRGGAVNTEAFF. The CDR3 region has the DNA TGTGCCAGCAGTTTCCGGGGGGGGGCGGTGAACACTGAAGCTTTCTTT.

This clone was seen more than once but under ten times. V and J are TRBV18 and TRBJ2-7, with 10 nucleotides matching TRBD2. The CDR3 is 15 residues long. Trimming removed 2 bases from V and 5 bases from J; junction bases left unmatched: 6. CDR1 and CDR2 (germline): KGHSH, LQKENI. The DNA of the CDR3 is TGTGCCAGCTCACCATACAGCGGGGGGGCGGACGAGCAGTACTTC. This codes for CASSPYSGGADEQYF. The full variable domain, completed using reference TRBV18 and TRBJ2-7, is NAGVMQNPRHLVRRRGQEARLRCSPMKGHSHVYWYRQLPEEGLKFMVYLQKENIIDESGMPKERFSAEFPKEGPSILRIQQVVRGDSAAYFCASSPYSGGADEQYFGPGTRLTVT.

The chain recombines TRBV5-1 with TRBJ2-5; 9 nucleotides align to TRBD2. Trimming at V came to 4 bases and at J to 5 bases, leaving 6 bases not matched to a gene. This CDR3 contains 14 residues. The germline V gene has CDR1 SGHRS and CDR2 YFSETQ. The CDR3 reads CASSPGLAGETQYF. The CDR3 coding sequence is TGCGCCAGCAGCCCGGGACTAGCCGGGGAGACCCAGTACTTC.

The rearrangement joins TRBV2 to TRBJ2-3; TRBD1 matches 7 bases. This CDR3 contains 16 residues. The trim removed 4 bases at V and 11 bases at J, leaving 18 bases unmatched. CDR1 and CDR2 (germline): SNHLY, FYNNEI. The CDR3, as DNA: TGTGCCAGCAGTGGGGGCGACTCCGGCAGGGGGAAAAAGCAGTATTTT. Translating it yields CASSGGDSGRGKKQYF.

This sequence joins TRBV5-4 and TRBJ1-2; the D is unclear. V shed 0 bases and J shed 2 bases, with 8 bases lying between them. CDR3 length: 14 residues. Germline V lookup: CDR1 SGHNT, CDR2 YYREEE (reference sequence). The chain's CDR3 is CASSLGSVNYGYTF. In nucleotides, the CDR3 is TGTGCCAGCAGCTTGGGGTCAGTCAACTATGGCTACACCTTC.